This T cell receptor (beta chain) comes out of a study of glioma-infiltrating T cells after dendritic cell vaccination (TCRdb year 2016). For the wider study: A cohort of about 15 glioblastoma patients from Phase I and II dendritic cell vaccination trials was included, of whom 9 were newly diagnosed and 6 had recurrent disease. Patients received autologous tumor lysate-pulsed dendritic cell vaccination between about 2002 and 2013. To make the vaccine, monocyte-derived dendritic cells were cultured for seven days with IL-4 and GM-CSF and then pulsed overnight with autologous tumor lysate. Three intradermal dendritic cell vaccine injections were administered to patients at biweekly intervals in the arm below the axilla. Tumor-infiltrating lymphocyte content was quantified and tumor and blood repertoires were compared in dendritic cell-vaccinated glioblastoma patients by deep sequencing of TCR beta CDR3 regions. Survival after dendritic cell vaccination was correlated with TCR sequencing metrics, including TIL content and tumor-blood repertoire overlap.

On this clone itself: The specificity of this receptor is unknown. No clone much larger than this one lies a single base away; base qualities are absent.

Using the immunoSEQ assay, TCRB CDR3 regions were amplified from 2 micrograms of genomic DNA, or from all available DNA when less than that was on hand. For multiplex PCR, 60 forward primers for TCR V beta segments and 13 reverse primers for J beta segments were used. To estimate reads per starting template, synthetic control templates were spiked into each sample at limiting dilution. The Illumina HiSeq System generated sequencing reads of 87 bp. On the authors' methods: PCR and sequencing errors were removed by a nearest neighbor algorithm that merged closely related sequences. TCR overlap was defined as the percentage of unique tumor TCR beta sequences that were also present in the same patient's peripheral blood. What TCRdb holds here is the immuneACCESS table cut down to in-frame rearrangements. Part of the clones is not present; checked against another copy, under half of the missing clones reflect an unresolved V gene, and the others are unexplained. For V, J and clone size, that table is used; D and trimming come from the DNA. The table for this sample lists approximately 110,000 clones; almost 90% of them were counted only once. The ten largest clones take up over 2.5% of the sample.

The label giving this sample's time point can be read as: after dendritic cell vaccination, including at tumor progression/relapse. Patients were selected for having adequate residual fresh-frozen tumor tissue and more than two years of available survival data. Molecular status otherwise varied across the glioblastoma patients, but none of them carried an isocitrate dehydrogenase mutation. PBMC collection took place before vaccination, two weeks after the third vaccination, and at tumor progression if progression occurred. Genomic DNA was extracted with the Qiagen DNeasy Blood extraction Kit. Results and caveats for the whole study, not just this receptor: After dendritic cell vaccination, a higher estimated pretreatment TIL content predicted longer time to progression and overall survival. The response model built on TCR overlap across three groups was characterized as speculative, with prospective validation still needed. No direct relationship between TCR clonality and survival was found, suggesting that a diverse polyclonal response may matter. The cohort was small and heterogeneous, only a few patients had full blood and tumor sets, and even fewer had initial-recurrent tumor pairs.

The clonotype comes from a human donor with glioblastoma. Source: blood, taken after dendritic cell vaccination.

The bases are TGTGCCATCAGTGGCGGTTACCAGGGGGCGAAGGGCTACACCTTC. The resulting protein is CAISGGYQGAKGYTF. The chain joins TRBV10-3 to TRBJ1-2, with TRBD1 matching 8 junction bases. Clipping removes 4 bases from V and 8 bases from J, with 12 as the unmatched junction base count. The CDR3 runs 15 residues from the cysteine to the phenylalanine. Just the 45-base CDR3 DNA is kept, in frame starting at base 1. CDR1 ENHRY and CDR2 SYGVKD are derived from the germline V gene.